A single sample gave rise to the 15 T cell receptor beta chains below, sequenced in a study of T cells in Graves' hyperthyroidism and ophthalmopathy (dated by TCRdb to about 2019). The library relied on multiplex PCR. Data came from an Illumina HiSeq 2000. TCR beta CDR3 regions were amplified from RNA transcripts. The TCR CDR3 was subjected to a first round of RT-PCR using the HTBI primer set and the Qiagen OneStep RT-PCR kit. TCRdb reprocessed the public reads (quality trimming at Q25 with fastp, clone calling with MiXCR) and kept in-frame beta chains. Identical CDR3 proteins give one entry, which carries the most common genes and DNA. This sample gives roughly 200,000 distinct CDR3 sequences in total; about 18% of them show up just once. The ten largest clones capture roughly two fifths of the sample. The source material was blood. Source of these receptors: a man aged 40-50 years with Graves' hyperthyroidism.

This clonotype appeared many times. This chain links TRBV20-1 with TRBJ1-5; D not resolved. Germline V lookup: CDR1 DFQATT, CDR2 SNEGSKA (reference sequence). The length of the CDR3 is 18 residues. Trimming pared 3 bases from V and 1 base from J, leaving 22 bases between. CDR3 residues: CSASGFGPSGISNQPQHF. The CDR3 region has the DNA TGCAGTGCTAGTGGATTCGGGCCGTCGGGAATAAGCAATCAGCCCCAGCATTTT.

This clonotype appeared many times. The gene calls are TRBV7-2 and TRBJ1-2, with TRBD1 as a possible D gene (5 bases). V lost 0 bases, J lost 6 bases, and 11 bases lay in between. The CDR3 runs to 14 residues. CDR1 is SGHTA, CDR2 FQGNSA, per germline. The CDR3 loop reads CASSLAQGPDGYTF. The CDR3 nucleotides read TGTGCCAGCAGCTTAGCGCAGGGACCTGATGGCTACACCTTC.

This clonotype was counted between two and nine times. The chain carries TRBV7-6 and TRBJ2-3; tentatively, D is TRBD2 (6 bases). This CDR3 is 16 amino acids long. Between the trimmed V and J ends, which lost 0 bases and 2 bases, there was a span of 12 bases. Germline CDR1 is SGHVS and CDR2 is FNYEAQ. The DNA of the CDR3 is TGTGCCAGCAGCTTAGCTCAGGCGGGGAACACAGATACGCAGTATTTT. Protein sequence: CASSLAQAGNTDTQYF.

Concerning this clonotype itself: A much larger clone differs by one base, so this may be a read error. J is TRBJ2-3 and V is TRBV27; TRBD2 might be the D (5 bases). Germline V gene data show CDR1 as MNHEY and CDR2 as SMNVEV (reference sequence). V was trimmed by 3 bases and J by 3 bases, leaving 10 bases between them. This CDR3 is built from 14 residues. The CDR3 region has the DNA TGTGCCAGCAGTTTGAACGGGAAGACAGATACGCAGTATTTT. The encoded protein is CASSLNGKTDTQYF.

This clonotype has at least ten counts. The rearrangement joins TRBV7-3 to TRBJ2-1; TRBD2 aligns across 10 bases. V was pared by 3 bases and J by 8 bases, with 7 bases of the junction left unmatched. Looked up from germline, CDR1 is SGHTA and CDR2 is FQGTGA. This CDR3 is 15 amino acids long. The DNA of the CDR3 is TGTGCCAGCAGCTTGAGCGGGGGGGCGAGGGATGAGCAGTTCTTC. Its protein product is CASSLSGGARDEQFF.

The rearrangement links TRBV5-5 to TRBJ2-5; D may be TRBD2 (5 bases). The germline V gene has CDR1 SGHKS and CDR2 YYEKEE (reference sequence). The V gene lost 4 bases and the J gene lost 4 bases, with 14 bases spanning the gap. The CDR3 spans 14 residues. Written as DNA, the CDR3 is TGTGCCAGCAGCACTGGGCGGGTTGGAGAGACCCAGTACTTC. Translating it yields CASSTGRVGETQYF.

This clonotype was found a few times. At one end, the junction sequence differs from germline, possibly due to a read error. CDR3 DNA: TGTGCTAGCAGCCGCGGGGGGGCTGGAAACACCATATATTTT. This gives the protein CASSRGGAGNTIYF. The chain is built from TRBV7-7 and TRBJ1-3, with TRBD1 as a possible D gene (5 bases). Per germline, CDR1 SSHAT and CDR2 FNYEAQ (reference sequence). The CDR3 runs 14 residues. The whole variable domain, remainder taken from reference TRBV7-7 and TRBJ1-3, is GAGVSQSPRYKVTKRGQDVTLRCDPISSHATLYWYQQALGQGPEFLTYFNYEAQPDKSGLPSDRFSAERPEGSISTLTIQRTEQRDSAMYRCASSRGGAGNTIYFGEGSWLTVV.

Many counts were recorded for this clonotype. The gene calls are TRBV2 and TRBJ1-1, with 8 bases identical to TRBD1. Per germline, CDR1 SNHLY and CDR2 FYNNEI. V trimming: 6 bases; J trimming: 0 bases; junction bases outside the gene matches: 6. CDR3 size: 15 residues. The CDR3 here is CASSGQGLMNTEAFF. The CDR3, as DNA: TGTGCCAGCAGCGGACAGGGCCTCATGAACACTGAAGCTTTCTTT.

This clonotype showed up many times. The gene calls are TRBV30 and TRBJ1-1; TRBD1 is a possible D gene (5 bases). V lost 1 base and J 0 bases, leaving 12 bases between the germline ends. Germline loops: CDR1 GTSNPN, CDR2 SVGIG (reference sequence). There are 15 residues in the CDR3. The CDR3 DNA is TGTGCCTGGAGTGGGGGGAGACGGGTGAACACTGAAGCTTTCTTT. Translated: CAWSGGRRVNTEAFF. The full variable domain, with the rest looked up from reference TRBV30 and TRBJ1-1, is SQTIHQWPATLVQPVGSPLSLECTVEGTSNPNLYWYRQAAGRGLQLLFYSVGIGQISSEVPQNLSASRPQDRQFILSSKKLLLSDSGFYLCAWSGGRRVNTEAFFGQGTRLTVV.

This clonotype has a handful of counts. This chain links TRBV4-3 with TRBJ2-5; no reliable D call. The germline V and J ends were trimmed by 1 base and 2 bases, with 5 bases remaining between them. The V gene's germline CDR1 is LGHNA and CDR2 YSLEER. This CDR3 has 13 amino acids. CDR3 sequence reads: CASSQVTQETQYF. CDR3 bases: TGCGCCAGCAGCCAAGTCACGCAAGAGACCCAGTACTTC.

In this sample, this clonotype turned up a few times. The chain combines TRBV7-2 with TRBJ2-2; D is perhaps TRBD1 (5 bases). Trimming shortened V by 1 base and J by 6 bases, and 12 bases separated the two germline ends. The germline V gene has CDR1 SGHTA and CDR2 FQGNSA. The CDR3 has 15 residues. CDR3 amino acids: CASSLEGVLSGELFF. CDR3 coding DNA: TGTGCCAGCAGCTTAGAAGGGGTTCTTTCCGGGGAGCTGTTTTTT.

The chain combines TRBV20-1 with TRBJ1-6; D is unclear. V was shortened by 6 bases and J by 0 bases, with 18 bases between the two germline ends. From germline, CDR1 is DFQATT and CDR2 SNEGSKA (reference sequence). This CDR3 is 17 amino acids long. In nucleotides, the CDR3 is TGCAGTGCCATCCCTTCAGAAACCCGCTCCTATAATTCACCCCTCCACTTT. Residues: CSAIPSETRSYNSPLHF.

V is TRBV2 and J is TRBJ2-3, with TRBD2 matching over 8 bases. Germline CDR1 reads SNHLY; CDR2 reads FYNNEI. The CDR3 is 13 residues long. The J segment lost 5 bases and the V segment lost 6 bases, leaving 4 bases of the junction unmatched. The CDR3 is CASRSGGQDTQYF. The CDR3 DNA sequence: TGTGCCAGCAGGTCGGGGGGGCAAGATACGCAGTATTTT.

This clonotype was found many times. The J gene is TRBJ2-7, the V gene TRBV28, with D possibly TRBD2 on 6 matching bases. Germline CDR1 is MDHEN and CDR2 is SYDVKM. The V end lost 7 bases, the J end lost 5 bases, and 12 bases lay between the germline ends. This CDR3 contains 12 residues. CDR3 sequence reads: CASNGGRNEQYF. CDR3 DNA sequence: TGTGCCAGCAATGGAGGGCGAAACGAGCAGTACTTC.

This clonotype was seen repeatedly, ten times or more. The V and J genes are TRBV7-9 and TRBJ2-7; TRBD1 matches 9 bases. Germline loops: CDR1 SEHNR, CDR2 FQNEAQ (reference sequence). The CDR3 is 17 amino acids. V gave up 1 base and J gave up 5 bases; unmatched junction bases: 12. The CDR3 coding sequence is TGTGCCAGCAGCTTAGTAGGGACCGGGACAGGGAGGGACGAGCAGTACTTC. This encodes CASSLVGTGTGRDEQYF. The full variable domain, its missing parts supplied by reference TRBV7-9 and TRBJ2-7, is DTGVSQNPRHKITKRGQNVTFRCDPISEHNRLYWYRQTLGQGPEFLTYFQNEAQLEKSRLLSDRFSAERPKGSFSTLEIQRTEQGDSAMYLCASSLVGTGTGRDEQYFGPGTRLTVT.